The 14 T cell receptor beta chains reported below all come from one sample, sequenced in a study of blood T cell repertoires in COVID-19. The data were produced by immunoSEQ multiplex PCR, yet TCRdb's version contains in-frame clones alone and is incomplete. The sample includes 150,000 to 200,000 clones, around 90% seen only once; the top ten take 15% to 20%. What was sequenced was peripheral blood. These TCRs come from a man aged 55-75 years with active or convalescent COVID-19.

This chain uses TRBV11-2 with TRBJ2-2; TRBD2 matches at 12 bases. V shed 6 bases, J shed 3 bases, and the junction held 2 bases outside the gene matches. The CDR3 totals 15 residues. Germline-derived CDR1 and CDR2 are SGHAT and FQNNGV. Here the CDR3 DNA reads TGTGCCAGCAGTCTAGCGGGAGGGTACACCGGGGAGCTGTTTTTT. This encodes CASSLAGGYTGELFF.

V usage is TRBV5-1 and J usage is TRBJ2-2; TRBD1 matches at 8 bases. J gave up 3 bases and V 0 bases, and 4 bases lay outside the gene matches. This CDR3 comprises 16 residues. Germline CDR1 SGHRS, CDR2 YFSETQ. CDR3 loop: CASSLDHRGYTGELFF. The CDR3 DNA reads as TGCGCCAGCAGCTTGGACCACAGGGGGTACACCGGGGAGCTGTTTTTT. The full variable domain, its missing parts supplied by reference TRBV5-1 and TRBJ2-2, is KAGVTQTPRYLIKTRGQQVTLSCSPISGHRSVSWYQQTPGQGLQFLFEYFSETQRNKGNFPGRFSGRQFSNSRSEMNVSTLELGDSALYLCASSLDHRGYTGELFFGEGSRLTVL.

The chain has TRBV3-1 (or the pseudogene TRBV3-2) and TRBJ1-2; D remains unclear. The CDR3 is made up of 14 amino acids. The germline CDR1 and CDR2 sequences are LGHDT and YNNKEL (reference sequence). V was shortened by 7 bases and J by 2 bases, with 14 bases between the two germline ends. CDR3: CASIPSAENYGYTF. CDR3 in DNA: TGTGCCAGCATCCCAAGCGCAGAAAACTATGGCTACACCTTC.

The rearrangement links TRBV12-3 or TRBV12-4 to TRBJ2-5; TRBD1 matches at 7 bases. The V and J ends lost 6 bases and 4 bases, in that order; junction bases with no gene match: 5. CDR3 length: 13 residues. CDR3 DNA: TGTGCCAGCAGCCCGACAGGGACAGAGACCCAGTACTTC. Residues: CASSPTGTETQYF.

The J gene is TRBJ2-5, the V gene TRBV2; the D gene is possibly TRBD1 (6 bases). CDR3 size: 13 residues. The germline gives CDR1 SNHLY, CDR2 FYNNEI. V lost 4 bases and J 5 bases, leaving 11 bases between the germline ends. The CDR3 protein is CASSVQGRETQYF. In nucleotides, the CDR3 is TGTGCCAGCAGTGTACAGGGCAGGGAGACCCAGTACTTC.

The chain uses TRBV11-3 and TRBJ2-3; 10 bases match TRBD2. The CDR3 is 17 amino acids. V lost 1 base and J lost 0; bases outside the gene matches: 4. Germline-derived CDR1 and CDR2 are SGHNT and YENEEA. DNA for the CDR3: TGTGCCAGCAGCTTAGGGACTAGCGGAGCTAGCACAGATACGCAGTATTTT. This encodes CASSLGTSGASTDTQYF.

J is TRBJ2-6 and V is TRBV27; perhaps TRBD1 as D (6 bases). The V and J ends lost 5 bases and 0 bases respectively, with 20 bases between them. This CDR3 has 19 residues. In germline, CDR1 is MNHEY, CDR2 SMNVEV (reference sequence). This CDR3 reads CASSPGHGVFSSGANVLTF. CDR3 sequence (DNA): TGTGCCAGCAGTCCGGGACACGGGGTCTTCTCCTCTGGGGCCAACGTCCTGACTTTC.

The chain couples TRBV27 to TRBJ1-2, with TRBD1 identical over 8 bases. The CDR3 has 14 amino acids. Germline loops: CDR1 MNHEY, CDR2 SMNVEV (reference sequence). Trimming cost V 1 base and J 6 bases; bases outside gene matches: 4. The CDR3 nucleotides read TGTGCCAGCAGTTTATACCGGGGACAGGATGGCTACACCTTC. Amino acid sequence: CASSLYRGQDGYTF.

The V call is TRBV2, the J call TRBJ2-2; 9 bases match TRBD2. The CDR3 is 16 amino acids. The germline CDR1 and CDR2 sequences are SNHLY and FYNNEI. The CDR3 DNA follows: TGTGCGGGCAATAGGGATAGCGGGGGGAACACCGGGGAGCTGTTTTTT. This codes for CAGNRDSGGNTGELFF.

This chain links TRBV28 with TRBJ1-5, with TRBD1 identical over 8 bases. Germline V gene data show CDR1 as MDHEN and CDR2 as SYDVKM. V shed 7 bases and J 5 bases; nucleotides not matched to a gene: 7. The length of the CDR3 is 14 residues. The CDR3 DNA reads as TGTGCCAGCACCCGGACAGGGTCGTATCAGCCCCAGCATTTT. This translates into CASTRTGSYQPQHF.

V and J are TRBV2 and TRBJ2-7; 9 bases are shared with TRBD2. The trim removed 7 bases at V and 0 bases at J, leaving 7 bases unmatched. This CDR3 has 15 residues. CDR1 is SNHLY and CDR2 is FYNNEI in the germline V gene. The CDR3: CASTSAGGSSYEQYF. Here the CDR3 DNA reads TGTGCCAGCACCTCGGCGGGAGGGTCCTCCTACGAGCAGTACTTC.

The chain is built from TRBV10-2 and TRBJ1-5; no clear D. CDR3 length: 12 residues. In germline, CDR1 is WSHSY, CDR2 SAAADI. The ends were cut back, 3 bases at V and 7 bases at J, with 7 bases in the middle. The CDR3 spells CASSERLQPQHF. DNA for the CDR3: TGCGCCAGCAGTGAACGGTTGCAGCCCCAGCATTTT.

CDR3 protein: CASSRSTGVTEAFF. DNA of the CDR3: TGTGCCAGCTCACGATCGACAGGGGTCACTGAAGCTTTCTTT. The V gene is TRBV18, the J gene TRBJ1-1; 8 bases agree with TRBD1. Trimming at V came to 4 bases and at J to 4 bases, leaving 5 bases not matched to a gene. CDR3 length: 14 residues. CDR1 and CDR2 from the germline V gene are KGHSH and LQKENI.

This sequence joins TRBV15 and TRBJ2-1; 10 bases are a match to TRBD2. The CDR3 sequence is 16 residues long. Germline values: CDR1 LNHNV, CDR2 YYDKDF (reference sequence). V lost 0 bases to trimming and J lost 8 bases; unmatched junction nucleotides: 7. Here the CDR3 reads CATSRDTSGNWYEQFF. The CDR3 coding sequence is TGTGCCACCAGCAGAGATACTAGCGGGAATTGGTATGAGCAGTTCTTC.